These 16 T cell receptor beta chains came from one sample sequenced in a study of vaccination and CD4 T cells after COVID-19. The Oncomine TCR Beta short-read assay generated sequence data from the DNA of cultured CD4+ T cells. It was from cultured CD4+ T cells that genomic DNA was extracted. TCRdb reprocessed the PCR reads with MiXCR, giving one entry per CDR3 protein. Altogether about 9,500 distinct CDR3 sequences are present, 30% to 45% being singletons, with the ten largest covering 25% to 35%. Documented treatment: roughly 10-day PBMC culture with coronavirus spike peptide pools or control peptides (ViraFEST assay). Investigators obtained the unexposed donor's CD4+ T cells before the COVID-19 pandemic (2011-2018). Their antigens are not known. The specimen was CD4+ T cells from blood, cultured in vitro. Receptor source: a human donor in good health.

The chain links TRBV6-5 to TRBJ2-3; 8 bases align to TRBD2. Trimming cost V 2 bases and J 3 bases; bases outside gene matches: 7. The CDR3 is 16 residues long. Germline V gene data show CDR1 as MNHEY and CDR2 as SVGAGI. The CDR3 is CASSYAPGLGTDTQYF. CDR3 sequence (DNA): TGTGCCAGCAGTTACGCGCCGGGACTAGGTACAGATACGCAGTATTTT.

The chain carries TRBV7-8 and TRBJ2-7; 11 nucleotides align to TRBD2. CDR1 is SGHVS, CDR2 FQNEAQ, per germline. Trimming took 1 base from V and 3 from J; bases not matched to a gene: 8. CDR3 size: 17 residues. Here the CDR3 reads CASSLEPRLAGNYEQYF. DNA for the CDR3: TGTGCCAGCAGCTTAGAACCCCGACTAGCGGGAAACTACGAGCAGTACTTC.

J is TRBJ2-2 and V is TRBV25-1; D is unresolved. The CDR3 is 14 amino acids. V shed 2 bases and J shed 0 bases, with 4 bases lying between them. Per the germline V gene, CDR1 is MGHDK and CDR2 is SYGVNS. This CDR3 reads CASSENANTGELFF. CDR3 sequence (DNA): TGTGCCAGCAGTGAAAATGCGAACACCGGGGAGCTGTTTTTT. Using reference TRBV25-1 and TRBJ2-2 for the parts outside the CDR3, the full variable domain is EADIYQTPRYLVIGTGKKITLECSQTMGHDKMYWYQQDPGMELHLIHYSYGVNSTEKGDLSSESTVSRIRTEHFPLTLESARPSHTSQYLCASSENANTGELFFGEGSRLTVL.

This clonotype occurred a few times. The chain has TRBV19 and TRBJ1-1; 8 bases are shared with TRBD1. Trimming removed 1 base from V and 4 bases from J; junction bases left unmatched: 8. Germline assignment: CDR1 LNHDA and CDR2 SQIVND (reference sequence). The CDR3 sequence is 16 residues long. The CDR3: CASSIGGNRGSTEAFF. Here the CDR3 DNA reads TGTGCCAGTAGTATAGGTGGGAACAGGGGGAGCACTGAAGCTTTCTTT.

The chain combines TRBV20-1 with TRBJ2-1, with D perhaps matching TRBD2 (5 bases). Germline V CDR1 and CDR2: DFQATT, SNEGSKA (reference sequence). V lost 6 bases to trimming and J lost 1 base, with 13 bases between them. The CDR3 spans 14 residues. CDR3 region: CSANTRRSYNEQFF. CDR3 bases: TGCAGTGCGAACACTAGGAGGTCCTACAATGAGCAGTTCTTC.

This clonotype has more than one count but fewer than ten. The J gene is TRBJ2-5, the V gene TRBV6-4; no definite D call. This CDR3 has 12 residues. The V gene lost 6 bases and the J gene lost 5 bases, with 10 bases spanning the gap. Germline CDR1 MRHNA, CDR2 SNTAGT. The CDR3 here is CASSGWRETQYF. The CDR3 DNA is TGTGCCAGCAGCGGCTGGCGGGAGACCCAGTACTTC.

This clonotype was counted between two and nine times. This chain uses TRBV20-1 with TRBJ1-2; D possibly corresponds to TRBD1 (5 bases). This CDR3 spans 13 amino acids. Trimming shortened V by 5 bases and J by 2 bases, and 12 bases separated the two germline ends. Germline values: CDR1 DFQATT, CDR2 SNEGSKA (reference sequence). The CDR3 loop is CSAVGEGNYGYTF. The CDR3 nucleotides are TGCAGTGCTGTAGGGGAAGGAAACTATGGCTACACCTTC.

The rearrangement links TRBV24-1 to TRBJ2-3; 10 positions agree with TRBD2. The germline V gene encodes CDR1 KGHDR and CDR2 SFDVKD. With V trimmed by 1 base and J by 5 bases, 11 bases remained unmatched. The CDR3 runs to 18 residues. CDR3 amino acids: CATSDLKAGGLSGDTQYF. CDR3 bases: TGTGCCACCAGTGATTTAAAAGCGGGAGGGTTGAGTGGAGATACGCAGTATTTT.

The gene calls are TRBV19 and TRBJ1-1; no clear D gene. This CDR3 comprises 12 residues. CDR1 LNHDA and CDR2 SQIVND come from the germline V gene (reference sequence). V was trimmed by 1 base and J by 10 bases, leaving 10 bases between them. For the CDR3, the DNA is TGTGCCAGTAGTATAGGTGGGGTTGCAGCTTTCTTT. Its translation: CASSIGGVAAFF.

This clonotype was detected a few times. This chain joins TRBV20-1 and TRBJ2-7; the D gene could be TRBD1 or TRBD2 (5 bases each). Germline CDR1 DFQATT, CDR2 SNEGSKA (reference sequence). The CDR3 has 14 residues. The V end was cut by 6 bases, the J end by 6 bases, with 21 bases between. DNA for the CDR3: TGCAGTGCCTCCCCCACCGGGGCTGACGCCGAGCAGTACTTC. Translating it yields CSASPTGADAEQYF.

The J gene is TRBJ1-2, the V gene TRBV6-2 or TRBV6-3; D not resolved. Deletions cut 7 bases from V and 4 bases from J, with 10 bases between. Germline CDR1 is MNHEY and CDR2 is SVGEGT. CDR3 size: 12 residues. CDR3 DNA sequence: TGTGCCAGCAAGGAATCTAGCTATGGCTACACCTTC. Translation: CASKESSYGYTF.

This clonotype was recorded a few times. The chain employs TRBV6-1 and TRBJ1-5, with a tentative D call TRBD1 (5 bases). V gave up 6 bases and J gave up 4 bases, with 16 bases separating them. CDR1 is MNHNS, CDR2 SASEGT, per germline. CDR3 size: 15 residues. CDR3 in amino acids: CASSRGTPGNQPQHF. CDR3 DNA: TGTGCCAGCAGCCGGGGGACGCCAGGGAATCAGCCCCAGCATTTT.

A note on this clonotype: Sequence at one end of the junction differs from germline and may be a read error. The rearrangement links TRBV7-9 to TRBJ1-2; a possible D gene is TRBD1 (5 bases). Germline V gene sequence: CDR1 SEHNR, CDR2 FQNEAQ (reference sequence). This CDR3 has 15 residues. Written as DNA, the CDR3 is TGTGCCAACAGCTTAGCGTCGGCAGGGCACTATGGCTACACCTTC. It encodes CANSLASAGHYGYTF.

V and J are TRBV20-1 and TRBJ1-1; D is undetermined. CDR3 size: 13 residues. Germline-derived CDR1 and CDR2 are DFQATT and SNEGSKA (reference sequence). With 3 bases removed from V and 1 base from J, the gap between germline ends came to 9 bases. CDR3 residues: CSARVSTNTEAFF. Here the CDR3 DNA reads TGCAGTGCTAGGGTCAGTACGAACACTGAAGCTTTCTTT.

V and J are TRBV10-3 and TRBJ2-1; TRBD2 matches at 8 bases. CDR3 length: 17 amino acids. Germline V gene sequence: CDR1 ENHRY, CDR2 SYGVKD. V lost 3 bases and J lost 0; bases outside the gene matches: 7. CDR3 in DNA: TGTGCCATCAGTGACAGCGCGGGAGGATTCTCCTACAATGAGCAGTTCTTC. Protein product: CAISDSAGGFSYNEQFF.

V is TRBV12-3 or TRBV12-4 and J is TRBJ2-3; D remains ambiguous. V was shortened by 5 bases and J by 2 bases, with 5 bases between the two germline ends. The CDR3 length is 12 residues. This chain's CDR3 is CASSTNTDTQYF. CDR3 nucleotides: TGTGCCAGCAGTACGAACACAGATACGCAGTATTTT.